The rows below give T cell receptor beta chains drawn from one sample of a study of cytomegalovirus exposure and HLA in healthy donors. The assay was immunoSEQ multiplex PCR, and TCRdb's table has in-frame clones only and misses some. The sample carries 140,000 or so clones, approximately 80% recorded once. Sequencing used PBMCs. Receptor source: a man aged 40-50 years in good health and CMV-seronegative. The CDR3 runs from the conserved cysteine through the conserved F or W. D genes are given only for firm matches. Only some rows state a clone size, as once, few, many or a class for expanded clones.

d_call: TRBD2; j_call: TRBJ2-7; v_call: TRBV18; clone_size: NA; cdr3_nt: TGTGCCAGCTCACAACCGGGACTAGCGGGGCCCTCCTACGAGCAGTACTTC; cdr3_aa: CASSQPGLAGPSYEQYF
d_call: NA; j_call: TRBJ1-3; v_call: TRBV9; clone_size: NA; cdr3_nt: TGTGCCAGCAGCGTAGGAACCGGCTCTGGAAACACCATATATTTT; cdr3_aa: CASSVGTGSGNTIYF
d_call: TRBD2; j_call: TRBJ2-5; v_call: TRBV28; clone_size: NA; cdr3_nt: TGTGCCAGCGGATCTCCCGGGACTAGCCCGACCCAGTACTTC; cdr3_aa: CASGSPGTSPTQYF
d_call: NA; j_call: TRBJ2-1; v_call: TRBV12-5; clone_size: NA; cdr3_nt: TGTGCTAGTGGCCGGGACTTCTCCTACAATGAGCAGTTCTTC; cdr3_aa: CASGRDFSYNEQFF
d_call: TRBD1; j_call: TRBJ1-3; v_call: TRBV27; clone_size: NA; cdr3_nt: TGTGCCAGCAGTGCGACAGGGGGCGCGAACACCATATATTTT; cdr3_aa: CASSATGGANTIYF
d_call: NA; j_call: TRBJ1-1; v_call: TRBV14; clone_size: NA; cdr3_nt: TGTGCCAGCAGCCAAGAAGTAGCAATATCCGGCGGAGCTTTCTTT; cdr3_aa: CASSQEVAISGGAFF
d_call: NA; j_call: TRBJ1-5; v_call: TRBV27; clone_size: NA; cdr3_nt: TGTGCCAGCAGTTTTATAGGGGCGGGCAATCAGCCCCAGCATTTT; cdr3_aa: CASSFIGAGNQPQHF
d_call: NA; j_call: TRBJ1-6; v_call: TRBV6-1; clone_size: NA; cdr3_nt: TGTGCCAGCAGTGGAGGACAAGTCACAAATTCACCCCTCCACTTT; cdr3_aa: CASSGGQVTNSPLHF
d_call: TRBD1; j_call: TRBJ2-1; v_call: TRBV27; clone_size: NA; cdr3_nt: TGTGCCAGCTGGCAGAGGGGGCAGGGGAATGAGCAGTTCTTC; cdr3_aa: CASWQRGQGNEQFF
d_call: NA; j_call: TRBJ2-5; v_call: TRBV9; clone_size: few; cdr3_nt: TGTGCCAGCAGCGTAGTGTCAACAGGAGAGACCCAGTACTTC; cdr3_aa: CASSVVSTGETQYF
d_call: TRBD1; j_call: TRBJ1-2; v_call: TRBV25-1; clone_size: NA; cdr3_nt: TGTGCCAGCAGCGGCCTCACAGGGGGGTTCTATGGCTACACCTTC; cdr3_aa: CASSGLTGGFYGYTF
d_call: NA; j_call: TRBJ1-2; v_call: TRBV19; clone_size: NA; cdr3_nt: TGTGCCAGTAGTATTGGAGACTTGCACTACTACACCTTC; cdr3_aa: CASSIGDLHYYTF